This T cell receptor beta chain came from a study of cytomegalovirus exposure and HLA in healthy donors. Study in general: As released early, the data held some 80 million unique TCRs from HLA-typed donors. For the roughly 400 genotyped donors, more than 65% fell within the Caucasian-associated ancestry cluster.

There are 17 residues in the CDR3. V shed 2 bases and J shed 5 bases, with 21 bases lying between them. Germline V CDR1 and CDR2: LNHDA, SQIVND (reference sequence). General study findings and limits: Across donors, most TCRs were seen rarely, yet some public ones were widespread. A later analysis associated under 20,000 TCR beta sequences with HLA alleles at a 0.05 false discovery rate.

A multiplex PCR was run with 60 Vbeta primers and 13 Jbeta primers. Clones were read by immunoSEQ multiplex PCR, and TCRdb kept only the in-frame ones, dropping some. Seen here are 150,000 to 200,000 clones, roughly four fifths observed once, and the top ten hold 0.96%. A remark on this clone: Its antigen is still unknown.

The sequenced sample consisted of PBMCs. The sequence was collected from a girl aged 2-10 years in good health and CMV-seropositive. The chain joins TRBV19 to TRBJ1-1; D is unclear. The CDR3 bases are TGTGCCAGTAGTATATACCCCATTGGGAGGGTTCAAACTGAAGCTTTCTTT. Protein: CASSIYPIGRVQTEAFF.